This record covers a single T cell receptor (beta chain). Its target is unknown. The source of the sample is a study of untreated major depressive disorder. Study results and limitations: Sequencing comparisons covered only three preselected Vbeta families. Compared with controls, depressed patients showed more TRBV05-01 (Vbeta 5.1) usage in CD4+ T cells. Generalizability is limited by the comparatively small study sample.

The CDR3 has 15 amino acids. The germline V gene has CDR1 ENHRY and CDR2 SYGVKD. V was shortened by 2 bases and J by 0 bases, with 9 bases between the two germline ends. Repertoires were generated with immunoSEQ multiplex PCR, while TCRdb's copy carries only in-frame clones and drops some. The sample has about 13,000 clones, about nine tenths seen once; the top ten hold around 0.83%. For at least 8 weeks, patients took no psychiatric medication. Sequenced: CD4+ T cells from PBMCs. This sequence was found in a man younger than 45 with major depressive disorder. The chain couples TRBV10-3 to TRBJ2-3; D not certain. The CDR3 loop is CAISEDGFSTDTQYF. For the CDR3, the DNA is TGTGCCATCAGTGAGGATGGATTTAGCACAGATACGCAGTATTTT.